The 21 T cell receptor beta chains reported below all come from one sample, sequenced in a study of T cells after yellow fever vaccination. MiXCR, applied by TCRdb to the 5' RACE reads, yields one record per CDR3 protein. The sample contains about 430,000 distinct CDR3 sequences, 18% of which appear only once. Here the sequenced sample was PBMCs, taken before the yellow fever booster vaccination. The receptor set was obtained from a man aged 18 to 35 who received the YFV17D yellow fever vaccine.

This clonotype was observed a few times. The V call is TRBV9, the J call TRBJ2-5; perhaps TRBD1 as D (6 bases). Germline CDR1 reads SGDLS; CDR2 reads YYNGEE. Trimming removed 3 bases at V and 2 bases at J, with 11 bases between. This CDR3 has 14 amino acids. CDR3 nucleotides: TGTGCCAGCAGCGAAGCAGGGGTACAAGAGACCCAGTACTTC. As protein: CASSEAGVQETQYF.

In this sample, this clonotype turned up a few times. This chain connects TRBV20-1 to TRBJ2-3, with a possible D match to TRBD1 (6 bases). V lost 5 bases and J lost 7, with 16 bases in between. In germline, CDR1 is DFQATT, CDR2 SNEGSKA (reference sequence). The CDR3 covers 13 residues. Here the CDR3 DNA reads TGCAGTGCTGGGGACACCCTGGGGAATACGCAGTATTTT. This gives the protein CSAGDTLGNTQYF.

This clonotype has ten or more counts. The chain has TRBV7-9 and TRBJ2-4; D remains unclear. Per the germline V gene, CDR1 is SEHNR and CDR2 is FQNEAQ (reference sequence). The CDR3 runs to 14 residues. Trimming shortened V by 0 bases and J by 2 bases, and 5 bases separated the two germline ends. CDR3 in DNA: TGTGCCAGCAGCTTAGCAGGCACCAAAAACATTCAGTACTTC. Residues: CASSLAGTKNIQYF.

The table lists this clonotype with many counts. Here the CDR3 reads CASSVGTGQETQYF. CDR3 DNA sequence: TGTGCCAGCAGCGTTGGGACAGGCCAAGAGACCCAGTACTTC. The rearrangement links TRBV9 to TRBJ2-5; TRBD1 matches at 8 bases. The V and J ends lost 2 bases and 1 base, in that order; junction bases with no gene match: 1. There are 14 residues in the CDR3. Germline V gene sequence: CDR1 SGDLS, CDR2 YYNGEE.

J is TRBJ1-5 and V is TRBV10-3; D not resolved. V gave up 10 bases and J gave up 0 bases, with 10 bases separating them. Germline assignment: CDR1 ENHRY and CDR2 SYGVKD. CDR3 length equals 13 residues. CDR3 sequence reads: CATRPYSNQPQHF. CDR3 nucleotide sequence: TGTGCCACCCGGCCCTATAGCAATCAGCCCCAGCATTTT.

CDR3 loop: CSASRGTEAFF. For the CDR3, the DNA is TGCAGTGCGAGCAGGGGCACTGAAGCTTTCTTT. This rearrangement joins TRBV20-1 to TRBJ1-1, with D possibly matching TRBD1 (6 bases). The ends were cut back, 6 bases at V and 4 bases at J, with 9 bases in the middle. The V gene's germline CDR1 is DFQATT and CDR2 SNEGSKA (reference sequence). There are 11 residues in the CDR3.

This chain joins TRBV3-1 and TRBJ2-2, with D possibly being TRBD1 (6 bases). The CDR3 totals 14 residues. V was clipped by 3 bases and J by 4 bases, with 9 bases between them. Germline lookup yields CDR1 LGHDT and CDR2 YNNKEL (reference sequence). CDR3 amino acids: CASSHRGGTGELFF. CDR3 nucleotide sequence: TGTGCCAGCAGCCACAGGGGTGGCACCGGGGAGCTGTTTTTT.

This chain joins TRBV25-1 and TRBJ2-7; 9 bases are shared with TRBD1. Per the germline V gene, CDR1 is MGHDK and CDR2 is SYGVNS. The CDR3 loop spans 16 amino acids. V gave up 1 base and J gave up 4 bases; unmatched junction bases: 8. CDR3 sequence: CASSESVWDRVYEQYV. CDR3 coding DNA: TGTGCCAGCAGTGAATCGGTCTGGGACAGGGTTTACGAGCAGTACGTC.

The chain has TRBV5-6 and TRBJ1-6, with TRBD1 as a possible D gene (6 bases). Trimming cost V 3 bases and J 0 bases, with 10 bases left between them. Per the germline V gene, CDR1 is SGHDT and CDR2 is YYEEEE. The CDR3 is 16 amino acids. The CDR3 bases are TGTGCCAGCAGCTCGACAGGCCACTCCTATAATTCACCCCTCCACTTT. This sequence encodes CASSSTGHSYNSPLHF.

This clonotype was observed a handful of times. The rearrangement links TRBV24-1 to TRBJ2-5, with D hard to call. The CDR3 spans 15 residues. Germline V gene lookup returns CDR1 KGHDR and CDR2 SFDVKD. V lost 3 bases and J lost 0, with 10 bases in between. The CDR3 region has the DNA TGTGCCACCAGTGATCCCGTGGGATACCAAGAGACCCAGTACTTC. Translated: CATSDPVGYQETQYF.

This sequence joins TRBV12-3 or TRBV12-4 and TRBJ2-7; D unclear. V lost 2 bases to trimming and J lost 5 bases, with 13 bases between them. The CDR3 is made up of 14 amino acids. The CDR3 is CASSLWHGENEQYF. The CDR3 DNA reads as TGTGCCAGCAGTTTATGGCACGGCGAAAACGAGCAGTACTTC.

The genes are TRBV14 and TRBJ2-3, with a tentative D call TRBD2 (5 bases). Germline values: CDR1 SGHDN, CDR2 FVKESK. CDR3 length: 15 amino acids. The germline V and J ends were trimmed by 0 bases and 5 bases, with 12 bases remaining between them. CDR3 protein: CASSQDGRRVDTQYF. DNA of the CDR3: TGTGCCAGCAGCCAAGACGGCAGGCGGGTAGATACGCAGTATTTT.

This clonotype came up many times. V gene TRBV12-3 or TRBV12-4 combines with J gene TRBJ2-1; either TRBD1 or TRBD2 may fit D (5 bases each). V was pared by 3 bases and J by 5 bases, with 11 bases between. CDR3 size: 14 residues. The DNA for the CDR3 is TGTGCCAGCAGTTTCCGGGGCCGCAACAATGAGCAGTTCTTC. It specifies CASSFRGRNNEQFF.

CDR3 sequence: CASSVALAGGQETQYF. CDR3 coding DNA: TGTGCCAGCAGCGTAGCGCTAGCGGGGGGCCAAGAGACCCAGTACTTC. This sequence joins TRBV9 and TRBJ2-5; 11 nucleotides match TRBD2. Germline loops: CDR1 SGDLS, CDR2 YYNGEE. This CDR3 comprises 16 residues. With 0 bases clipped from V and 1 base from J, the junction kept 2 bases outside the gene matches.

The chain joins TRBV7-2 to TRBJ2-5; 8 nucleotides align to TRBD2. With V trimmed by 1 base and J by 5 bases, 6 bases remained unmatched. This CDR3 has 15 amino acids. Germline V gene sequence: CDR1 SGHTA, CDR2 FQGNSA. As DNA, the CDR3 is TGTGCCAGCAGCTTAGGGCGGGGGGTACGGGAGACCCAGTACTTC. Amino acids: CASSLGRGVRETQYF.

The rearrangement links TRBV7-9 to TRBJ2-2; TRBD1 aligns across 9 bases. The CDR3 extends over 15 amino acids. Germline V lookup: CDR1 SEHNR, CDR2 FQNEAQ (reference sequence). Germline trimming cut 4 bases from V and 7 bases from J; bases unmatched to any gene: 7. CDR3 region: CASSYGGQGGGELFF. The CDR3 DNA sequence: TGTGCCAGCAGCTACGGGGGACAGGGAGGCGGGGAGCTGTTTTTT.

The chain uses TRBV4-3 and TRBJ1-1; 8 nucleotides agree with TRBD1. CDR1 is LGHNA and CDR2 is YSLEER in the germline V gene. This CDR3 spans 15 amino acids. After removal of 3 bases from V and 5 bases from J, the junction contained 8 bases not matched to a gene. The CDR3 DNA sequence: TGCGCCAGCAGCCACAGTCAGGGGGCGCGAACTGAAGCTTTCTTT. Translation: CASSHSQGARTEAFF.

A single count supports this clonotype. The chain carries TRBV19 and TRBJ1-2, with D perhaps TRBD1 (5 bases). Germline V lookup: CDR1 LNHDA, CDR2 SQIVND (reference sequence). CDR3 length: 15 amino acids. V lost 6 bases to trimming and J lost 6 bases, with 20 bases between them. The DNA of the CDR3 is TGTGCCAGTAGCAGTCTGCAGGGTCGTACCGATGGCTACACCTTC. This codes for CASSSLQGRTDGYTF.

This clonotype appeared many times. The chain carries TRBV7-9 and TRBJ1-1, with D perhaps TRBD1 (5 bases). Trimming pared 5 bases from V and 4 bases from J, leaving 14 bases between. The V gene's germline CDR1 is SEHNR and CDR2 FQNEAQ (reference sequence). The CDR3 is made up of 14 amino acids. The CDR3 bases are TGTGCCAGCAGCCCAGGGACCCCGGGCACTGAAGCTTTCTTT. Translation: CASSPGTPGTEAFF.

Only a few counts were recorded for this clonotype. The J gene is TRBJ2-3, the V gene TRBV5-1; D unresolved. Germline V gene sequence: CDR1 SGHRS, CDR2 YFSETQ. The CDR3 extends over 14 amino acids. The V gene lost 4 bases and the J gene lost 3 bases, with 12 bases spanning the gap. CDR3 protein: CASSQQLGTDTQYF. CDR3 in DNA: TGCGCCAGCAGCCAACAACTTGGGACAGATACGCAGTATTTT.

The table lists this clonotype with many counts. The chain is built from TRBV20-1 and TRBJ2-3; D is possibly TRBD1 (6 bases). The CDR3 has 21 residues. From germline, CDR1 is DFQATT and CDR2 SNEGSKA (reference sequence). The V end lost 0 bases, the J end lost 3 bases, and 31 bases lay between the germline ends. The DNA of the CDR3 is TGCAGTGCTAGAGATCTGGGGTTTTGGACAGAACCCCTCCGCGGGACAGATACGCAGTATTTT. The encoded protein is CSARDLGFWTEPLRGTDTQYF.